This T cell receptor beta chain appears in the sequencing data of a study of persistence of HIV-infected CD4 T cells. An overlapping HIV-1 Gag peptide pool stimulated these cells at 0.85 to 1 ug/peptide/mL. Memory cells lacking CD40L and CD69 with high CD45RO were sorted. Donors had CD4+ T cell counts above 400 cells/uL and were CMV-seropositive. The libraries were made with immunoSEQ version 4 in survey mode. The method was immunoSEQ multiplex PCR; TCRdb's version includes in-frame clones alone and lacks a portion of them. This sample has some 39,000 clones, with 80% to 85% found just once. Study observations and caveats: Degenerate expanded CDR3beta sequences were enriched among CMV- and Gag-responding cells.

About this clone: The antigen remains undetermined.

Germline V lookup: CDR1 WNHNN, CDR2 SYGVQD (reference sequence). The V and J ends lost 2 bases and 3 bases respectively, with 8 bases between them. This CDR3 has 13 amino acids. The TCR sequence derives from an adult with HIV. The donor label of this sample is uncertain. Specimen: cultured CD4+ T cells from PBMCs, collected from a patient who received antiretroviral therapy. V and J are TRBV10-1 and TRBJ2-7; no definite D call. The CDR3 loop reads CASSEGSYYEQYF. The CDR3 DNA is TGCGCCAGCAGTGAGGGCAGCTACTACGAGCAGTACTTC.